This T cell receptor (beta chain) was captured by sequencing in a study of OX40 agonist ivuxolimab in advanced cancers. Study-level points and caveats: Patients with a partial response at 0.1-3.0 mg/kg had among the lowest clonal expansion.

Clones were sequenced by immunoSEQ multiplex PCR, and TCRdb holds only the in-frame ones, with some missing. Of around 63,000 clones listed, nearly 90% were seen once; the top ten hold roughly 0.27%. As regards this clone: Antigen specificity is unknown.

This specimen was CD4+ or CD8+ T cells sorted from blood, taken in a trial of the OX40 agonist ivuxolimab. The TCR comes from an adult with an advanced solid tumor such as melanoma, head and neck, liver or kidney cancer.

CDR3 nucleotides: TGTGCCAGCAGCTGGGGACAGGGGGCCAATGAGCAGTTCTTC. It encodes CASSWGQGANEQFF. This sequence joins TRBV11-3 and TRBJ2-1; 12 nucleotides align to TRBD1. The trim removed 4 bases at V and 6 bases at J, leaving 1 base unmatched. The CDR3 extends over 14 amino acids. Germline V gene data show CDR1 as SGHNT and CDR2 as YENEEA.